Listed below are T cell receptor beta chains from one sample, sequenced in a study of PD-1 blockade in classical Hodgkin lymphoma. Sequencing was performed with immunoSEQ multiplex PCR; in TCRdb, only in-frame clones are kept and a portion is missing. Of some 20,000 clones listed, about 81% were seen once; the top ten hold roughly 6.4%. Source: peripheral blood mononuclear cells (PBMCs), taken at baseline. These receptors were collected from a human donor with classical Hodgkin lymphoma. Each CDR3 is given with its conserved first and last residue. The D gene is left open where the match is weak. Clone size is given for some rows only: seen once, a few or many times, or a class if the clone is expanded.

.	TRBD1	14	TRBJ2-7	TRBV7-2	TGTGCCAGCAGCCCCGGGACAGGGGCCTACGAGCAGTACTTC	CASSPGTGAYEQYF
.	.	17	TRBJ1-6	TRBV5-6	TGTGCCAGCAGCTTATTGGGGCAGGACTCCTATAATTCACCCCTCCACTTT	CASSLLGQDSYNSPLHF
few	.	15	TRBJ1-2	TRBV5-6	TGTGCCAGCAGCTTGGGGCAGGTAGCTAACTATGGCTACACCTTC	CASSLGQVANYGYTF
.	.	16	TRBJ1-3	TRBV28	TGTGCCAGCAGTTTCTTCTACCTGAGGGATGGAAACACCATATATTTT	CASSFFYLRDGNTIYF
.	TRBD2	16	TRBJ2-2	TRBV4-3	TGCGCCAGCAGCCAAGAGGCCGGGACTAAGGCCGGGGAGCTGTTTTTT	CASSQEAGTKAGELFF
.	.	13	TRBJ1-1	TRBV10-2	TGCGCCAGCAGTGAGACAGGGAACACTGAAGCTTTCTTT	CASSETGNTEAFF
.	.	12	TRBJ2-3	TRBV12-5	TGTGCTAGTGGTTCGGCCACAGATACGCAGTATTTT	CASGSATDTQYF
once	TRBD1	17	TRBJ1-4	TRBV5-1	TGCGCCAGCAGCTTGGATGGGCTCAGGGGGCTAAACGAAAAACTGTTTTTT	CASSLDGLRGLNEKLFF
.	.	16	TRBJ2-5	TRBV7-9	TGTGCCAGCAGCTTAGCGAGAGGGGCCCCACGAGAGACCCAGTACTTC	CASSLARGAPRETQYF
.	.	13	TRBJ2-2	TRBV13	TGTGCCAGCAATGAAGGTCCATCCGGGGAGCTGTTTTTT	CASNEGPSGELFF
.	.	16	TRBJ2-7	TRBV12-5	TGTGCTAGTGGTTTGGCCCTAGGGGACACCAGTTACGAGCAGTACTTC	CASGLALGDTSYEQYF
.	.	10	TRBJ2-4	TRBV7-9	TGTGCCAGCGAGGGAAACATTCAGTACTTC	CASEGNIQYF
.	.	18	TRBJ1-2	TRBV10-3	TGTGCCATCAGTCCAGGGGTGGACGGAAGAGGGTCGGTATGGGTTTACACCTTC	CAISPGVDGRGSVWVYTF
.	.	15	TRBJ2-2	TRBV27	TGTGCCAGCAGTTTATCCACAGTGAGCCTCGGGGAGCTGTTTTTT	CASSLSTVSLGELFF
once	.	15	TRBJ2-7	TRBV19	TGTGCCAGTACCTCAAGCGGTGGGGCCTCCTACGAGCAGTACTTC	CASTSSGGASYEQYF
.	.	14	TRBJ1-1	TRBV7-2	TGTGCCAGCACGCGGGGACCGGGAAACACTGAAGCTTTCTTT	CASTRGPGNTEAFF
few	.	15	TRBJ1-4	TRBV9	TGTGCCAGCAGCGTAGAATGGGGCGGAGATGAAAAACTGTTTTTT	CASSVEWGGDEKLFF
.	TRBD1	16	TRBJ1-4	TRBV5-6	TGTGCCAGCAGCTTGAGGACGGGACAGCTGAGTGAAAAACTGTTTTTT	CASSLRTGQLSEKLFF
.	TRBD2	14	TRBJ2-3	TRBV7-9	TGTGCCAGCAGCTTACCGGGGGGTACAGATACGCAGTATTTT	CASSLPGGTDTQYF
.	TRBD2	15	TRBJ2-2	TRBV28	TGTGCCAGCAGTCCTCAGCGGGGGGGCACCGGGGAGCTGTTTTTT	CASSPQRGGTGELFF
.	.	14	TRBJ2-5	TRBV7-9	TGTGCCAGCAGCCTAGGGCCGGATCAAGAGACCCAGTACTTC	CASSLGPDQETQYF
.	.	13	TRBJ2-4	TRBV19	TGTGCCAGTAGTATTGGGGGTGGAAACATTCAGTACTTC	CASSIGGGNIQYF
.	TRBD1	16	TRBJ2-1	TRBV7-9	TGTGCCAGCAGCCTTCAAGACAGGGTAGGCTACAATGAGCAGTTCTTC	CASSLQDRVGYNEQFF
.	.	14	TRBJ2-2	TRBV28	TGTGCCAGCATCCACGACAGATTAACCGGGGAGCTGTTTTTT	CASIHDRLTGELFF
.	TRBD2	16	TRBJ2-7	TRBV11-2	TGTGCCAGCAGCTTCGGGCGGGGGGGCCTTCCCTACGAGCAGTACTTC	CASSFGRGGLPYEQYF
.	TRBD1	15	TRBJ1-2	TRBV28	TGTGCCAGCAGTTTACGGGACAGGGTCTTGAAGGGCTACACCTTC	CASSLRDRVLKGYTF
.	TRBD1	16	TRBJ2-2	TRBV19	TGTGCCAGTAGTAAGTTGGGGACAGGGAGCACCGGGGAGCTGTTTTTT	CASSKLGTGSTGELFF
.	TRBD1	15	TRBJ1-1	TRBV28	TGTGCCTCTCTGACAGGGGGGAGGGTGAACACTGAAGCTTTCTTT	CASLTGGRVNTEAFF
.	.	13	TRBJ2-1	TRBV4-3	TGCGCCAGCAGCCAACTACTAGCAAGTGAGCAGTTCTTC	CASSQLLASEQFF
.	TRBD1	15	TRBJ1-3	TRBV30	TGTGCCTGGTTTCTCAGGGGGACAGTTGAAAACACCATATATTTT	CAWFLRGTVENTIYF
.	.	15	TRBJ2-7	TRBV5-6	TGTGCCAGCAGCCGTAGGGGCTGGACCTCCTACGAGCAGTACTTC	CASSRRGWTSYEQYF
.	.	16	TRBJ2-7	TRBV7-2	TGTGCCAGCAGCTCTATCTCTGGGTTCCGCGCCTACGAGCAGTACTTC	CASSSISGFRAYEQYF
few	.	13	TRBJ2-7	TRBV6-1	TGTGCCAGTGCGGGACTGGGAGGCTACGAGCAGTACTTC	CASAGLGGYEQYF
.	TRBD1	15	TRBJ2-7	TRBV7-9	TGTGCCAGCAGCCCCCCGGGACAGAACTCCTACGAGCAGTACTTC	CASSPPGQNSYEQYF
once	.	16	TRBJ2-4	TRBV19	TGTGCCAGTAGTTCAGAGACAGTCCTAGCCAAAAACATTCAGTACTTC	CASSSETVLAKNIQYF
.	TRBD1	15	TRBJ2-5	TRBV7-9	TGTGCCAGCAGCACCTTGACAGGGGTTTTTGAGACCCAGTACTTC	CASSTLTGVFETQYF
once	TRBD1	17	TRBJ1-5	TRBV15	TGTGCCACCAGCAGACGAAGAGGGGACAGCCTTTCTCAGCTCCAGCATTTT	CATSRRRGDSLSQLQHF
.	TRBD1	13	TRBJ2-7	TRBV7-9	TGTGCCAGCAGCGGGACAGGGTCCTACGAGCAGTACTTC	CASSGTGSYEQYF
.	.	18	TRBJ1-1	TRBV27	TGTGCCAGCAGTTTATCGGACCCCGGTTCCTTTATGAACACTGAAGCTTTCTTT	CASSLSDPGSFMNTEAFF
.	.	13	TRBJ1-2	TRBV19	TGTGCCAGTAGTATTGGGGGCGCGGATGGCTACACCTTC	CASSIGGADGYTF
.	.	14	TRBJ1-6	TRBV28	TGTGCCAGCACCCTAGGCGGGCCAGGCCCACCCCTCCACTTT	CASTLGGPGPPLHF
.	.	12	TRBJ2-3	TRBV7-2	TGTGCCAGCAGCTTAGAGGTAGATACGCAGTATTTT	CASSLEVDTQYF
.	.	17	TRBJ1-6	TRBV29-1	TGCAGCGTTGAAGATCTCACACGTCGGGTAGATAATTCACCCCTCCACTTT	CSVEDLTRRVDNSPLHF
.	.	17	TRBJ2-6	TRBV4-3	TGCGCCAGCAGCCAAGAGAGGCATGGGTTAGGGGCCAACGTCCTGACTTTC	CASSQERHGLGANVLTF
.	.	13	TRBJ2-7	TRBV5-6	TGTGCCAGCAGCCCGTCACCGCAGAGGGAGCAGTACTTC	CASSPSPQREQYF
few	.	13	TRBJ2-3	TRBV7-2	TGTGCCAGCAACAAGGGAGGCACAGATACGCAGTATTTT	CASNKGGTDTQYF
.	.	15	TRBJ2-7	TRBV7-2	TGTGCCAGCAGCTTCCTGGACAGCCGCTCCTACGAGCAGTACTTC	CASSFLDSRSYEQYF
few	TRBD1	15	TRBJ2-2	TRBV7-6	TGTGCCAGCAGCCAGGGACAGGGTGGCACCGGGGAGCTGTTTTTT	CASSQGQGGTGELFF
.	TRBD2	16	TRBJ2-1	TRBV4-3	TGCGCCAGCAGCCTACAACTAGCGGGGGTCTACAATGAGCAGTTCTTC	CASSLQLAGVYNEQFF
.	TRBD1	14	TRBJ1-4	TRBV5-1	TGCGCCAGCAGCCCGGACAGGGGAAACGAAAAACTGTTTTTT	CASSPDRGNEKLFF
.	.	14	TRBJ1-4	TRBV6-5	TGTGCCAGCAGTTACGGGGGGCGACGTGAAAAACTGTTTTTT	CASSYGGRREKLFF
.	TRBD1	16	TRBJ2-7	TRBV15	TGTGCCACCAGCAGAGTACTGGGACAGGGGCCTACCGAGCAGTACTTC	CATSRVLGQGPTEQYF
.	.	13	TRBJ2-3	TRBV7-2	TGTGCCAGCAGCGGGGAAGCGCGAGGTACGCAGTATTTT	CASSGEARGTQYF
.	.	15	TRBJ1-5	TRBV7-6	TGTGCCAGCAGCCCACAGACGGGTAGACGGCAGCCCCAGCATTTT	CASSPQTGRRQPQHF
.	.	16	TRBJ1-2	TRBV15	TGTGCCACCAGCAGAGGAGGGCAGGGGAGTAAGGATGGCTACACCTTC	CATSRGGQGSKDGYTF
.	TRBD2	14	TRBJ2-7	TRBV6-6	TGTGCCAGCAGCCTTAGCGGGGACACCTACGAGCAGTACTTC	CASSLSGDTYEQYF
.	TRBD2	16	TRBJ2-2	TRBV10-1	TGCGCCACCCGACTCTGCCCGGGGGGGCGAACCGGGGAGCTGTTTTTT	CATRLCPGGRTGELFF
once	.	17	TRBJ1-4	TRBV4-1	TGCGCCAGCAGCCAAGGCCGAGGGAAGGGCACTAATGAAAAACTGTTTTTT	CASSQGRGKGTNEKLFF
.	TRBD1	15	TRBJ1-2	TRBV28	TGTGCCAGCCGGGCGGGTGACAGGGCGTCCGGGGGCTACACCTTC	CASRAGDRASGGYTF